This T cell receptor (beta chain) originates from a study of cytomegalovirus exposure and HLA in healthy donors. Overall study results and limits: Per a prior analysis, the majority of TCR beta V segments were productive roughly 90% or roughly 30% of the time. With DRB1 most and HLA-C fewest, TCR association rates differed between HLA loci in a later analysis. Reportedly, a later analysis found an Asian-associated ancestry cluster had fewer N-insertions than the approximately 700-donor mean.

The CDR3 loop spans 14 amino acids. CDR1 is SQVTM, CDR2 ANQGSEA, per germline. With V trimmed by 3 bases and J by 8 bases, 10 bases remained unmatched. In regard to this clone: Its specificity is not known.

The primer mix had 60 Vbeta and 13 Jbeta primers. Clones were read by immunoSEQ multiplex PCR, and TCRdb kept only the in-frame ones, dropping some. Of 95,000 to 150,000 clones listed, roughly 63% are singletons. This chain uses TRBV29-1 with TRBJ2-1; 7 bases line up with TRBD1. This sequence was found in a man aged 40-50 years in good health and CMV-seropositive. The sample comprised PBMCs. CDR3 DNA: TGCAGCGTTGAGGGACAGCTGAGGACGCATGAGCAGTTCTTC. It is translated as CSVEGQLRTHEQFF.